This T cell receptor (beta chain) was recovered during a study of shared clonotypes between healthy human individuals. Study-wide findings and caveats: Only blood samples were collected, and tissue repertoires likely differ. Among a handful of donors, roughly 5% of naive CD4 clonotypes were found in common.

CDR3 length: 14 residues. Germline CDR1 reads MNHEY; CDR2 reads SVGAGI. V shed 6 bases, J shed 7 bases, and the junction held 10 bases outside the gene matches. In regard to this clone: Its specificity is not known.

Researchers partitioned CD4+ cells into CD45RA+ naive and CD45RA-negative memory subsets. Assay: immunoSEQ multiplex PCR; the TCRdb copy retains only in-frame clones and omits some. The sample consists of around 940,000 clones, roughly 72% of them appearing once. The sequence was obtained from a man between 18 and 29 years old in good health. The chain recombines TRBV6-5 with TRBJ2-3, with 7 bases aligning to TRBD2. The sequencing sample was made of memory CD4+ T cells sorted from blood. Subset: CD45RA-negative fraction. CDR3 region: CASSLGGGVNTQYF. As DNA, the CDR3 is TGTGCCAGCAGCCTGGGGGGAGGGGTCAATACGCAGTATTTT.